Each of the 8 T cell receptor beta chains below was sequenced from the same sample in a study of shared clonotypes between healthy human individuals. CD45RO-negative, CCR7-positively selected cells formed the naive CD8 fraction, excluding terminally differentiated effector memory CD45RA+ cells. Assay used: immunoSEQ multiplex PCR; TCRdb lists only in-frame clones, some missing. Of millions of clones listed, around 96% are singletons. The sample consisted of naive CD8+ T cells sorted from blood. These receptors all stem from a man younger than 35 in good health.

The table lists this clone with a count of one. The chain couples TRBV7-8 to TRBJ2-1, with TRBD2 matching 12 bases. Germline V CDR1 and CDR2: SGHVS, FQNEAQ. This CDR3 has 20 amino acids. V was clipped by 4 bases and J by 0 bases; unmatched bases: 13. The CDR3 is CASSSGLAGTDLSSYNEQFF. In nucleotides, the CDR3 is TGTGCCAGCAGCTCGGGACTAGCGGGTACCGACCTGAGCTCCTACAATGAGCAGTTCTTC.

The chain couples TRBV10-1 to TRBJ2-7, with 11 positions matching TRBD2. Germline CDR1 reads WNHNN; CDR2 reads SYGVQD (reference sequence). The CDR3 has 13 amino acids. Trimming cost V 9 bases and J 0 bases; bases outside gene matches: 1. CDR3 nucleotide sequence: TGCGCCAGGGGGACTAGCGGCTCCTACGAGCAGTACTTC. The encoded protein is CARGTSGSYEQYF.

This chain links TRBV5-4 with TRBJ1-6; no reliable D call. From germline, CDR1 is SGHNT and CDR2 YYREEE (reference sequence). This CDR3 is 14 amino acids long. V lost 0 bases to trimming and J lost 5 bases, with 6 bases between them. The CDR3 DNA reads as TGTGCCAGCAGCTTGGGGGAACATAATTCACCCCTCCACTTT. It specifies CASSLGEHNSPLHF.

DNA of the CDR3: TGTGCCAGCAGCTTGAGGGAGACAGGGGGCTATGGCTACACCTTC. Translation gives CASSLRETGGYGYTF. The V gene is TRBV5-6, the J gene TRBJ1-2; 9 bases align to TRBD1. V shed 1 base, J shed 4 bases, and the junction held 5 bases outside the gene matches. CDR1 SGHDT and CDR2 YYEEEE come from the germline V gene. The CDR3 loop spans 15 amino acids.

The V gene is TRBV5-1, the J gene TRBJ2-1; D is unresolved. The CDR3 is 11 residues long. Germline CDR1 reads SGHRS; CDR2 reads YFSETQ. The V gene lost 3 bases and the J gene lost 8 bases, with 6 bases spanning the gap. The CDR3: CASSWADEQFF. DNA of the CDR3: TGCGCCAGCAGCTGGGCGGATGAGCAGTTCTTC.

The V call is TRBV4-3, the J call TRBJ1-4; D remains unclear. This CDR3 region has 16 residues. CDR1 LGHNA and CDR2 YSLEER come from the germline V gene. Deletions cut 2 bases from V and 3 bases from J, with 13 bases between. CDR3 sequence (DNA): TGCGCCAGCAGCCAATCATTGCGCGGGGCTAATGAAAAACTGTTTTTT. As protein: CASSQSLRGANEKLFF.

The genes are TRBV12-5 and TRBJ2-1, with D hard to call. Germline CDR1 LGHNT, CDR2 FRNRAP. V lost 2 bases and J lost 11, with 7 bases in between. The CDR3 sequence is 11 residues long. DNA of the CDR3: TGTGCTAGTGGTTTGTTGGAGCAGCAGTTCTTC. It specifies CASGLLEQQFF. The full variable domain, completed using reference TRBV12-5 and TRBJ2-1, is DARVTQTPRHKVTEMGQEVTMRCQPILGHNTVFWYRQTMMQGLELLAYFRNRAPLDDSGMPKDRFSAEMPDATLATLKIQPSEPRDSAVYFCASGLLEQQFFGPGTRLTVL.

The V gene is TRBV2, the J gene TRBJ2-3; 7 bases agree with TRBD1. This CDR3 has 15 amino acids. J was trimmed by 2 bases and V by 6 bases; bases with no gene match: 8. The germline V gene has CDR1 SNHLY and CDR2 FYNNEI. CDR3: CASSTGDFVTDTQYF. The CDR3 DNA follows: TGTGCCAGCAGCACAGGGGATTTTGTCACAGATACGCAGTATTTT.